The clone carrying this TCR beta chain was recorded at least ten times. Its antigen is currently unknown. Indicated time point: newly diagnosed GD, antithyroid drugs for less than 3 months. Following extraction of RNA from PBMCs, that RNA was used to make the TCR library. The CDR3 spans 13 residues. J lost 9 bases, V lost 3 bases, and 5 bases had no gene match. CDR1 and CDR2 from the germline V gene are LNHNV and YYDKDF (reference sequence). This specimen comes from a study of regulatory T cells in long-lasting Graves disease. Study summary: The antithyroid drugs taken by newly diagnosed Graves' patients had been used for under 3 months. Findings and caveats of the study: In persistent patients, shared public clonotypes (under 3,000) outnumbered those in new patients (roughly 870).

Building the TCR beta libraries relied on iRepertoire HTBI primers, and CDR3 regions underwent Arm-PCR. TCRdb re-derived calls from the multiplex PCR reads in MiXCR, one entry per CDR3 protein. This table holds about 210,000 distinct CDR3 sequences, approximately 19% found once. This sample was also put to use in a study of T cells in Graves' hyperthyroidism and ophthalmopathy. That source notes: HTBI primers drove first-round RT-PCR of the TCR CDR3. Blood also showed most of the thyroid clonotypes that were expanded above 0.001.

The chain recombines TRBV15 with TRBJ2-1; TRBD2 agrees at 7 bases. This receptor was identified in a woman in her twenties or thirties with Graves disease. This sample comprised peripheral blood mononuclear cells (PBMCs), obtained at new diagnosis, from a patient treated with antithyroid drugs. CDR3 loop: CATSRTSRGEQFF. CDR3 nucleotide sequence: TGTGCCACCAGCAGGACTAGCCGTGGTGAGCAGTTCTTC.